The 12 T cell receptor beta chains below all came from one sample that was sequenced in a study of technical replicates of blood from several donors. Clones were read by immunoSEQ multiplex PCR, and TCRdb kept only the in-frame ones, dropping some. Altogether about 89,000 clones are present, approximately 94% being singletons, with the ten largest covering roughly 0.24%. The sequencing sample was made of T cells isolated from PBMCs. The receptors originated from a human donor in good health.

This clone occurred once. The CDR3 loop is CASSGRDSLSGNTIYF. Here the CDR3 DNA reads TGTGCCAGCAGCGGCCGGGACAGTCTCTCTGGAAACACCATATATTTT. J is TRBJ1-3 and V is TRBV7-9; TRBD1 aligns across 7 bases. V dropped 5 bases and J dropped 0; count of bases not matched to a gene: 7. CDR1 is SEHNR and CDR2 is FQNEAQ in the germline V gene (reference sequence). CDR3 length: 16 amino acids. Together with reference TRBV7-9 and TRBJ1-3, the CDR3 gives the full variable domain: DTGVSQNPRHKITKRGQNVTFRCDPISEHNRLYWYRQTLGQGPEFLTYFQNEAQLEKSRLLSDRFSAERPKGSFSTLEIQRTEQGDSAMYLCASSGRDSLSGNTIYFGEGSWLTVV.

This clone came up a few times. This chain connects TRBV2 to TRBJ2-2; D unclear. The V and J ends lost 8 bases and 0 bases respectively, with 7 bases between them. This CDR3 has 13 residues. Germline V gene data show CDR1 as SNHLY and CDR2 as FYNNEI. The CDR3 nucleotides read TGTGCCAGCGAGCACCCGAACACCGGGGAGCTGTTTTTT. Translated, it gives CASEHPNTGELFF. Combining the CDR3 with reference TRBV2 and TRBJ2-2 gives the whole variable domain EPEVTQTPSHQVTQMGQEVILRCVPISNHLYFYWYRQILGQKVEFLVSFYNNEISEKSEIFDDQFSVERPDGSNFTLKIRSTKLEDSAMYFCASEHPNTGELFFGEGSRLTVL.

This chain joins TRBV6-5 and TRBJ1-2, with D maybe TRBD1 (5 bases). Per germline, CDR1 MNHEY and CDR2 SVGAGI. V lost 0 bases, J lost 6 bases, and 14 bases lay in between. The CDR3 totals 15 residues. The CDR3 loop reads CASSYSLREGNGYTF. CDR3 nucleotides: TGTGCCAGCAGTTACTCTTTAAGGGAGGGGAATGGCTACACCTTC.

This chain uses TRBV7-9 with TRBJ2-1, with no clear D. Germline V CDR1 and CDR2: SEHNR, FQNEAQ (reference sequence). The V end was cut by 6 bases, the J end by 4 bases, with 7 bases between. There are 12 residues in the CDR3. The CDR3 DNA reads TGTGCCAGCAGGCGTAAATACAATGAGCAGTTCTTC. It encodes CASRRKYNEQFF.

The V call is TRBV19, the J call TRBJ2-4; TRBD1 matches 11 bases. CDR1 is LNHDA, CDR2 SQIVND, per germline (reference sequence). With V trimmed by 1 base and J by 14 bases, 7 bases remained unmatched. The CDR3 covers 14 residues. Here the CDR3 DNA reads TGTGCCAGTAGTATAGTGGGACAGGGGGGGAAGGAGTACTTC. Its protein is CASSIVGQGGKEYF.

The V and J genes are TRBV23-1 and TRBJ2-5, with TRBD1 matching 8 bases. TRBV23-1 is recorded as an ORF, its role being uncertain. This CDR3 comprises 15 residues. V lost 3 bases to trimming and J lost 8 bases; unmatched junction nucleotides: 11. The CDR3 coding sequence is TGCGCCAGCAGTCATACCGGGACAGGAAGAGGAACCCAGTACTTC. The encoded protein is CASSHTGTGRGTQYF.

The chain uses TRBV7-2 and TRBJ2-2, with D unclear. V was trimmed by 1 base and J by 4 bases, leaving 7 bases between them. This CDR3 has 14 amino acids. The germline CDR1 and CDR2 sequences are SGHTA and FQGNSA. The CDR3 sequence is CASSLERFTGELFF. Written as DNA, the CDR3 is TGTGCCAGCAGCTTAGAGAGGTTCACCGGGGAGCTGTTTTTT.

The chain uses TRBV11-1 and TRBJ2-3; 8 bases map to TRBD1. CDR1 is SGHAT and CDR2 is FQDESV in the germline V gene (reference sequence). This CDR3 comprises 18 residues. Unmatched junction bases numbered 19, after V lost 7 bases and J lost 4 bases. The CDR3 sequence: CASTRTGWGPNISDTQYF. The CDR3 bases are TGTGCCAGCACGAGGACAGGGTGGGGTCCCAATATCTCAGATACGCAGTATTTT.

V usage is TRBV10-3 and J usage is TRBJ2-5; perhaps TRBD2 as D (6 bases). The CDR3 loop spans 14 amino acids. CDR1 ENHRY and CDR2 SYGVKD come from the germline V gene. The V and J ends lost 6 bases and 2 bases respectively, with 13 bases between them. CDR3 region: CAIRESGLQETQYF. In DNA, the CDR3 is TGTGCCATCAGGGAAAGCGGGCTACAAGAGACCCAGTACTTC.

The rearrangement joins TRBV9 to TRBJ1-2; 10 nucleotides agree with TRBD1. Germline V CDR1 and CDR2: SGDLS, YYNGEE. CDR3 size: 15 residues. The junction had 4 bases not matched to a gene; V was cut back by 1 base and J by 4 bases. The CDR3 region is CASSVKGTGAYGYTF. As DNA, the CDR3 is TGTGCCAGCAGCGTAAAAGGGACAGGGGCCTATGGCTACACCTTC.

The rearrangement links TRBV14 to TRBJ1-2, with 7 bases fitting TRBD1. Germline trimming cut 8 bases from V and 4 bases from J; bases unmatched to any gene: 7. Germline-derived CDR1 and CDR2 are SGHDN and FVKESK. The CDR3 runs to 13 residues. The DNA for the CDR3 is TGTGCCAGCGGAACCGGGACAGTCTATGGCTACACCTTC. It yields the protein CASGTGTVYGYTF.

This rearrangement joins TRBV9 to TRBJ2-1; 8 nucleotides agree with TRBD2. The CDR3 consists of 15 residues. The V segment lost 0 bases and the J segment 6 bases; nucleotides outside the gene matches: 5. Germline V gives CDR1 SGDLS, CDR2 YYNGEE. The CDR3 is CASSVAGTSGNEQFF. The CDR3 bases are TGTGCCAGCAGCGTAGCTGGAACTAGCGGCAATGAGCAGTTCTTC.